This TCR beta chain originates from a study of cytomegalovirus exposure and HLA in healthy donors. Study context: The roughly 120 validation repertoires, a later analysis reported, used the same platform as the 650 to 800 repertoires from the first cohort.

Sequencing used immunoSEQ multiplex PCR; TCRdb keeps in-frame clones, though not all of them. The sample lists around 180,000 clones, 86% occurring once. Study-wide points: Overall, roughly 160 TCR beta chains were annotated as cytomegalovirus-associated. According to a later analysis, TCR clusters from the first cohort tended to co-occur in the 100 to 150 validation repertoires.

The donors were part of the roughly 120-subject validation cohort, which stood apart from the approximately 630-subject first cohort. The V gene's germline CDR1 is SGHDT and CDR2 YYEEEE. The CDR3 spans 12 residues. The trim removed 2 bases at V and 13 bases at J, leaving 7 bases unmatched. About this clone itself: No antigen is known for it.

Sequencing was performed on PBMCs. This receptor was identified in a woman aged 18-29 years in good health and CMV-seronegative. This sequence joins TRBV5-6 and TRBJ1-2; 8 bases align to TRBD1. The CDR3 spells CASSLSQGAITF. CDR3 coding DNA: TGTGCCAGCAGCTTATCCCAGGGGGCCATCACCTTC.